The subject of this entry is one TCR beta chain. The CDR3 consists of 14 residues. CDR1 MDHEN and CDR2 SYDVKM come from the germline V gene. V lost 6 bases, J lost 4 bases, and 8 bases stayed unmatched. These data come from a study of T cell responses to AZD1222 COVID-19 vaccine. The repertoire was sequenced with immunoSEQ multiplex PCR; TCRdb's copy has only in-frame clones and lacks some. The table includes more than 100,000 clones, 88% detected once. This TCR was sampled from an adult in good health. This material consisted of peripheral blood, taken on day 0 of AZD1222 vaccination. The J gene is TRBJ1-2, the V gene TRBV28, with TRBD1 matching over 7 bases. The CDR3 bases are TGTGCCAGCAGAGGAGGGGGCGCAGGCTATGGCTACACCTTC. Translated, it gives CASRGGGAGYGYTF.